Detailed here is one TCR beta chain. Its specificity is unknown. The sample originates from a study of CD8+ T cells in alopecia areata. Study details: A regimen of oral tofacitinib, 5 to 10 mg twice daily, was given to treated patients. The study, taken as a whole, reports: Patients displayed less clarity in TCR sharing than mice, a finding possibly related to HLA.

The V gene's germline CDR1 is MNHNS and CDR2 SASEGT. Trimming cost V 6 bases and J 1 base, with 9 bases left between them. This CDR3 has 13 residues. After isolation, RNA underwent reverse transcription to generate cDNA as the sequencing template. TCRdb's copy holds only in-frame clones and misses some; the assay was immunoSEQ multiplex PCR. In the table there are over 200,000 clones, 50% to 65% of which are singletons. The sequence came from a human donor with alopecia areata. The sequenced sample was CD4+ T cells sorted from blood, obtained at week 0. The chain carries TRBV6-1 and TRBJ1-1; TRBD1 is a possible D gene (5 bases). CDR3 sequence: CASRGRGNTEAFF. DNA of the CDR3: TGTGCCAGCAGGGGAAGGGGGAACACTGAAGCTTTCTTT.